The clone carrying this T cell receptor (beta chain) is judged medium-sized. This same CDR3 is encoded by further DNA sequences in the sample. The sample comes from a study of T cell changes during pregnancy in multiple sclerosis. Only in-frame clones appear in the TCRdb table, and some are missing; sequencing was by immunoSEQ multiplex PCR. The sample consists of around 34,000 clones, about nine tenths of them appearing once. CDR1 and CDR2 from the germline V gene are DFQATT and SNEGSKA (reference sequence). This CDR3 region has 11 residues. V lost 5 bases to trimming and J lost 6 bases; unmatched junction nucleotides: 0.

The sequencing used CD8+ T cells from peripheral blood mononuclear cells, collected before pregnancy. This chain connects TRBV20-1 to TRBJ1-1, with 10 bases matching TRBD1. The sequence was collected from a female donor with multiple sclerosis, enrolled in a pregnancy study. The CDR3 here is CSAGQGAEAFF. The CDR3 DNA reads as TGCAGTGCTGGACAGGGGGCTGAAGCTTTCTTT.